This TCR beta chain was captured in a study of cytomegalovirus exposure and HLA in healthy donors. Libraries were prepared by immunoSEQ multiplex PCR; TCRdb keeps only in-frame clonotypes and omits some of them. Altogether 85,000 to 120,000 clones are present, around 90% being singletons, with the ten largest covering more than 1.5%. Germline V gene lookup returns CDR1 SGDLS and CDR2 YYNGEE. Trimming removed 3 bases from V and 0 bases from J, with 13 bases in between. CDR3 length: 17 amino acids. Study results and limitations: Using the classifier, cytomegalovirus status was reportedly diagnosed with high specificity and sensitivity. A later analysis found first-cohort TCR clusters tended to co-occur in the 90 to 150 validation repertoires.

Remarks on this clone: Its antigen is unknown.

The sequenced sample was PBMCs. The chain uses TRBV9 and TRBJ1-6, with D possibly TRBD1 on 6 matching bases. The clonotype was recovered from a young woman in good health and CMV-seropositive. CDR3 amino acids: CASSAFRDNSYNSPLHF. For the CDR3, the DNA is TGTGCCAGCAGCGCATTCCGGGACAACTCCTATAATTCACCCCTCCACTTT.